Listed below are T cell receptor beta chains from one sample, sequenced in a study of CD4 T cells in relation to SARS-CoV-2 and coronaviruses. These receptors' antigens are unknown. The table came from immunoSEQ multiplex PCR; TCRdb's copy has only in-frame clones and leaves some out. The profile shows some 26,000 clones, 74% of them singletons. The specimen was CD4+ T cells from PBMCs, cultured in vitro. The receptors were sampled from a human donor in good health. CDR3s leave out the opening cysteine and the closing phenylalanine or tryptophan. A D gene is named only where the DNA matches it firmly.

TRBD2	TRBJ2-7	TRBV9	ASSVAAGAFSYEQY
-	TRBJ1-2	TRBV3-1/TRBV3-2	ASSLREAGYT
TRBD1	TRBJ1-2	TRBV6-2/TRBV6-3	ASSPGTGGGYT
-	TRBJ2-7	TRBV6-2/TRBV6-3	ASSYIGDEQY
-	TRBJ1-1	TRBV19	ASSMGMTMMNTEAF
-	TRBJ2-2	TRBV11-3	ASSLVSGPGTGELF
-	TRBJ2-3	TRBV2	ASSAQAGLRDTQY
-	TRBJ2-2	TRBV4-3	ASRDWFRELF
-	TRBJ2-7	TRBV18	ASSPPSVGPSYEQY
-	TRBJ1-5	TRBV21-1	ASSSTRGPLSNQPQH
-	TRBJ2-2	TRBV13	ASSRLRGELF
-	TRBJ1-2	TRBV20-1	SARRPSGYT
TRBD1	TRBJ1-5	TRBV18	ASSPSDRGDNQPQH
-	TRBJ2-7	TRBV28	ASSLTGDEQY
-	TRBJ2-5	TRBV7-2	ASSLVETQY
-	TRBJ2-1	TRBV7-2	ASSLGANNEQF
-	TRBJ2-6	TRBV6-6	ATKSGGSGANVLT
TRBD2	TRBJ2-3	TRBV7-9	ASSWAPSGRARNTDTQY
-	TRBJ2-3	TRBV7-9	ASSPGLGEDTQY
-	TRBJ1-1	TRBV5-1	ASSLSASVVGHTEAF
-	TRBJ1-5	TRBV2	ASSPESNQPQH
-	TRBJ2-3	TRBV29-1	SVDQGLTDTQY